This T cell receptor beta chain was identified in a study of CD8 T cells in Susac syndrome. Sequencing of TCR beta was carried out in blood CD8+ and CD4+ T cells. The CDR3 consists of 20 residues. V gave up 4 bases and J gave up 0 bases; unmatched junction bases: 11. Germline assignment: CDR1 SGHRS and CDR2 YFSETQ. Reverse transcription used roughly 0.45 to 1 ug RNA and random hexamers. Amplification of TCR beta CDR3 was carried out by immunoSEQ multiplex PCR, which covered 54 Vbeta and 13 Jbeta segments. TCRdb recomputed calls from the immunoSEQ multiplex PCR reads with MiXCR, one row per CDR3 protein. The profile shows more than 70,000 distinct CDR3 sequences, 90% to 95% of them singletons.

The clonotype comes from a human donor with multiple sclerosis. V and J are TRBV5-1 and TRBJ2-6, with TRBD1 identical over 12 bases. Sequenced material: CD8+ T cells from PBMCs. CDR3 residues: CASSAGQGANTFSGANVLTF. CDR3 nucleotide sequence: TGCGCCAGCAGCGCGGGACAGGGGGCGAATACATTCTCTGGGGCCAACGTCCTGACTTTC.